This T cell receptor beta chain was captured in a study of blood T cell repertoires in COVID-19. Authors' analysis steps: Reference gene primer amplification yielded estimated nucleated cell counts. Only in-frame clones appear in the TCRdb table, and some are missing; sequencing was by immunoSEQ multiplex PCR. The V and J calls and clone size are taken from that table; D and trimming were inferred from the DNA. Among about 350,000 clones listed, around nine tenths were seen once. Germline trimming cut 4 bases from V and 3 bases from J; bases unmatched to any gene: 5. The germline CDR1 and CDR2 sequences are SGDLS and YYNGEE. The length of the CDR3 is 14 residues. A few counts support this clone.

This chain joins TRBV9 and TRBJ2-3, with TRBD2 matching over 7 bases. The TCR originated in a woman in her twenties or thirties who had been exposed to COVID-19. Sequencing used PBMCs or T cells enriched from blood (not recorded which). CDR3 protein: CASSPWGGTDTQYF. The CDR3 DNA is TGTGCCAGCAGCCCTTGGGGGGGAACAGATACGCAGTATTTT.